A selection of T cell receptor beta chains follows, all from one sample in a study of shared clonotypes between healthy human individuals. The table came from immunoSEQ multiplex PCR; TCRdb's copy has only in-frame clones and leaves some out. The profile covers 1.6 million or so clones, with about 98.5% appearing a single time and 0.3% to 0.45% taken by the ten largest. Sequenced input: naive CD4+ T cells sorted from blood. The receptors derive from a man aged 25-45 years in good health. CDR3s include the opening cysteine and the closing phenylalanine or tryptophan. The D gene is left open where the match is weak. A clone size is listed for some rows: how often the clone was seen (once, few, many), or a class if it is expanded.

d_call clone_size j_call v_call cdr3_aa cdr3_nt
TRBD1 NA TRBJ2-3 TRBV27 CASSSGQGIFTDTQYF TGTGCCAGCAGTTCCGGACAGGGCATTTTCACAGATACGCAGTATTTT
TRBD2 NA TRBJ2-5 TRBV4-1 CASSQVGSGSWETQYF TGCGCCAGCAGCCAAGTTGGTAGCGGGAGCTGGGAGACCCAGTACTTC
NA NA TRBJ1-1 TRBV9 CASSVEGVGDEAFF TGTGCCAGCAGCGTAGAGGGAGTGGGGGATGAAGCTTTCTTT
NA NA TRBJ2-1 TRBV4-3 CASSQDPTYRFSYNEQFF TGCGCCAGCAGCCAAGATCCTACGTACAGGTTCTCCTACAATGAGCAGTTCTTC
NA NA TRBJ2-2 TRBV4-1 CASSQDIWGTGELFF TGCGCCAGCAGCCAAGATATCTGGGGCACCGGGGAGCTGTTTTTT
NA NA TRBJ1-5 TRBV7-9 CASSLEAGSQPQHF TGTGCCAGCAGCTTAGAGGCGGGAAGTCAGCCCCAGCATTTT
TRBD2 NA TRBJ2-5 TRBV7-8 CASSWTSVQETQYF TGTGCCAGCAGCTGGACTAGCGTGCAAGAGACCCAGTACTTC
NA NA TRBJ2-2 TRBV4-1 CASSRPGTGELFF TGCGCCAGCAGCCGTCCAGGCACCGGGGAGCTGTTTTTT
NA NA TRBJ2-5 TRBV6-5 CASRHRIQETQYF TGTGCCAGCAGGCACAGAATACAAGAGACCCAGTACTTC
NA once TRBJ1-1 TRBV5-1 CASGFMAGNTEAFF TGCGCCAGCGGTTTCATGGCGGGGAACACTGAAGCTTTCTTT
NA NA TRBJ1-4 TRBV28 CASYPRGGKLFF TGTGCCAGCTATCCTAGAGGTGGAAAACTGTTTTTT
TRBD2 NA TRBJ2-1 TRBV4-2 CASSPYLAGAYNEQFF TGTGCCAGCAGCCCCTACCTAGCGGGAGCCTACAATGAGCAGTTCTTC
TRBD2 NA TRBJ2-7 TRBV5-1 CASSLVVGRFSGTSYEQYF TGCGCCAGCAGCTTGGTGGTCGGTCGCTTTAGCGGGACCTCCTACGAGCAGTACTTC
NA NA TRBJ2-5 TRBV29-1 CSAADGTQETQYF TGCAGCGCTGCCGACGGAACCCAAGAGACCCAGTACTTC
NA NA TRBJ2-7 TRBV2 CASRGPAGDEQYF TGTGCCAGCAGGGGCCCCGCGGGCGACGAGCAGTACTTC
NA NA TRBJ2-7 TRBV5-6 CASSLAASSYEQYF TGTGCCAGCAGCTTGGCCGCCAGCTCCTACGAGCAGTACTTC
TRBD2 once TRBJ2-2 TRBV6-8 CASSYYSGRNVGELFF TGTGCCAGCAGTTACTATAGCGGGAGGAATGTCGGGGAGCTGTTTTTT
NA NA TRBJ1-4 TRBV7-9 CASSSRAADDLFF TGTGCCAGCAGCTCGAGGGCGGCCGACGATCTGTTTTTT
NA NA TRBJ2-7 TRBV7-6 CASSSVGHEQYF TGTGCCAGCAGCTCTGTTGGCCACGAGCAGTACTTC
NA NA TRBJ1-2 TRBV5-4 CASRLSGMGHYGYTF TGTGCCAGCAGACTCTCAGGGATGGGGCACTATGGCTACACCTTC
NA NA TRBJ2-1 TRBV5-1 CASSLDTSYYNEQFF TGCGCCAGCAGCTTGGACACTTCTTACTACAATGAGCAGTTCTTC
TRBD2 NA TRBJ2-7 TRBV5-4 CAIHDVGGRYEQYF TGTGCCATCCACGACGTGGGCGGGAGGTACGAGCAGTACTTC
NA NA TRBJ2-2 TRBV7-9 CASSLPRNTNTGELFF TGTGCCAGCAGCTTACCCAGAAATACGAACACCGGGGAGCTGTTTTTT
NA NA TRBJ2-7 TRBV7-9 CASSLGPDYASEQYF TGTGCCAGCAGCTTAGGTCCGGACTACGCTTCTGAGCAGTACTTC
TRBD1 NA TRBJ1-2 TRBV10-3 CAISGDRAYGYTF TGTGCCATCAGTGGAGACAGGGCCTATGGCTACACCTTC
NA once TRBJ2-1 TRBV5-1 CASSVSGPRVDEQFF TGCGCCAGCAGCGTATCCGGGCCTCGTGTCGATGAGCAGTTCTTC
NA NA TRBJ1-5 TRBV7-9 CASSDSRSNQPQHF TGTGCCAGCAGCGACAGCCGTAGCAATCAGCCCCAGCATTTT
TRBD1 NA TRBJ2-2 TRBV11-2 CASSSGTGAGELFF TGTGCCAGCAGCTCCGGGACAGGGGCCGGGGAGCTGTTTTTT
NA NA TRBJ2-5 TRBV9 CASSDNSGLKTQYF TGTGCCAGCAGCGATAACAGCGGCCTAAAGACCCAGTACTTC
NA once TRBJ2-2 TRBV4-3 CASSQIAAANTGELFF TGCGCCAGCAGCCAAATAGCCGCTGCGAACACCGGGGAGCTGTTTTTT
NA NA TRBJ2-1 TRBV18 CASSGPHEQFF TGTGCCAGCTCAGGACCCCATGAGCAGTTCTTC
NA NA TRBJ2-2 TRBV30 CAWSMISGYTGELFF TGTGCCTGGAGTATGATAAGCGGCTACACCGGGGAGCTGTTTTTT
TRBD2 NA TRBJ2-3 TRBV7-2 CASSSESGGQDTQYF TGTGCCAGCAGCTCGGAATCGGGAGGCCAAGATACGCAGTATTTT
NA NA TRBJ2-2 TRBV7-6 CASSTRQATPPGELFF TGTGCCAGCAGCACCCGACAGGCCACCCCTCCCGGGGAGCTGTTTTTT
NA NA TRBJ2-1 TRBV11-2 CASSLDFVLEQFF TGTGCCAGCAGCTTAGATTTCGTACTCGAGCAGTTCTTC
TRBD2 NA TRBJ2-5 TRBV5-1 CASSVLTWSREGETQYF TGCGCCAGCAGTGTCTTAACCTGGTCCAGGGAGGGAGAGACCCAGTACTTC
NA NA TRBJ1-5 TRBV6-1 CASSEGLRQPQHF TGTGCCAGCAGTGAGGGACTCCGCCAGCCCCAGCATTTT
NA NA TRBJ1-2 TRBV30 CAWYQGNYGYTF TGTGCCTGGTACCAGGGGAACTATGGCTACACCTTC
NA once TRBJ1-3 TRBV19 CASKNWGISGNTIYF TGTGCCAGTAAGAATTGGGGAATCTCTGGAAACACCATATATTTT
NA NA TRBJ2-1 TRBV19 CASSIGYNEQFF TGTGCCAGTAGTATTGGTTACAATGAGCAGTTCTTC
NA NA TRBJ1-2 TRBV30 CAWSVRRASENGYTF TGTGCCTGGAGTGTACGACGGGCATCAGAGAACGGCTACACCTTC
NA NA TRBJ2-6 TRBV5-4 CASSRDAGSSGANVLTF TGTGCCAGCAGCCGCGATGCGGGGAGCTCTGGGGCCAACGTCCTGACTTTC
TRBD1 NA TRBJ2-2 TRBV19 CASSIPLQGANGELFF TGTGCCAGTAGTATCCCCTTGCAGGGGGCCAACGGGGAGCTGTTTTTT
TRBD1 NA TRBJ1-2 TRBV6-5 CASSYSTEGAGGYTF TGTGCCAGCAGTTACTCCACGGAGGGGGCCGGTGGCTACACCTTC
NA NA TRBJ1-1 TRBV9 CASSVLGSNTEAFF TGTGCCAGCAGCGTGCTCGGGAGTAACACTGAAGCTTTCTTT
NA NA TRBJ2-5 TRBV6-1 CASSGRGRPMETQYF TGTGCCAGCAGTGGGAGGGGCCGCCCTATGGAGACCCAGTACTTC
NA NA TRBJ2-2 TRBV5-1 CASSLAANTGELFF TGCGCCAGCAGCTTGGCAGCGAACACCGGGGAGCTGTTTTTT
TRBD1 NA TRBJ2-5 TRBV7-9 CASSNQGAETQYF TGTGCCAGCAGCAATCAGGGGGCAGAGACCCAGTACTTC